A single sample is the source of the 23 T cell receptor beta chains below, sequenced in a study of T-cell reconstitution after alpha-beta-depleted transplantation in children. Unique molecular identifiers were built into the TCRbeta library. MiXCR, run by TCRdb on the PCR reads, gives a single entry per CDR3 protein. The profile shows fewer than 550,000 distinct CDR3 sequences, under 13% of them singletons. This sample comprised PBMCs from the stem cell graft donor, obtained from the stem cell graft. The receptor set was obtained from a human donor who donated a stem cell graft to a child with acute myeloid leukemia.

In its sample, this clonotype was seen a few times. J is TRBJ2-5 and V is TRBV7-9; D gene unclear. The CDR3 covers 16 residues. The ends were cut back, 6 bases at V and 2 bases at J, with 19 bases in the middle. The V gene's germline CDR1 is SEHNR and CDR2 FQNEAQ (reference sequence). The CDR3 protein is CASSPLLGRIQETQYF. DNA of the CDR3: TGTGCCAGCAGTCCCTTGCTAGGGCGAATACAAGAGACCCAGTACTTC.

A single count supports this clonotype. The chain joins TRBV6-5 to TRBJ1-1; no definite D call. Germline assignment: CDR1 MNHEY and CDR2 SVGAGI. This CDR3 contains 14 residues. The germline V and J ends were trimmed by 2 bases and 6 bases, with 13 bases remaining between them. Here the CDR3 DNA reads TGTGCCAGCAGTTACACGCAGGACGGCCCTGAAGCTTTCTTT. The encoded protein is CASSYTQDGPEAFF.

In this sample, this clonotype turned up a few times. The genes are TRBV20-1 and TRBJ2-2, with a possible D match to TRBD1 (5 bases). Germline CDR1 reads DFQATT; CDR2 reads SNEGSKA (reference sequence). There are 12 residues in the CDR3. Trimming left V 3 bases short and J 5 bases short, with 7 bases between. CDR3 DNA: TGCAGTGCTAGGCGACAGACCGGGGAGCTGTTTTTT. It yields the protein CSARRQTGELFF.

V gene TRBV12-3 or TRBV12-4 combines with J gene TRBJ2-3, with 9 nucleotides matching TRBD2. The CDR3 has 15 residues. The J segment lost 5 bases and the V segment lost 3 bases, leaving 6 bases of the junction unmatched. CDR3 nucleotide sequence: TGTGCCAGCAGTTTCACTAGCGGGTTAAAAGATACGCAGTATTTT. Translation gives CASSFTSGLKDTQYF.

This clonotype occurred a few times. The V call is TRBV7-9, the J call TRBJ1-5; D gene unclear. From germline, CDR1 is SEHNR and CDR2 FQNEAQ (reference sequence). V dropped 4 bases and J dropped 8 bases, with 9 bases sitting between them. This CDR3 region has 12 residues. The CDR3 region has the DNA TGTGCCAGCAGCTCACGGGGTGAGCCCCAGCATTTT. Its protein is CASSSRGEPQHF.

This sequence joins TRBV5-4 and TRBJ2-3, with D perhaps being TRBD1 or TRBD2 (6 bases each). The CDR3 extends over 15 amino acids. CDR1 SGHNT and CDR2 YYREEE come from the germline V gene (reference sequence). Deletions cut 4 bases from V and 4 bases from J, with 16 bases between. CDR3 DNA: TGTGCCAGCAGCCCCCCGGGGGCCCTCTCAGATACGCAGTATTTT. Its translation is CASSPPGALSDTQYF.

The rearrangement joins TRBV29-1 to TRBJ2-3; D may be TRBD1 (6 bases). The CDR3 is 14 residues long. The V gene's germline CDR1 is SQVTM and CDR2 ANQGSEA. V was shortened by 5 bases and J by 2 bases, with 14 bases between the two germline ends. DNA for the CDR3: TGCAGCGTTCGACAGGAGCTACTCACAGATACGCAGTATTTT. Translation gives CSVRQELLTDTQYF.

This clonotype was counted at least ten times. The chain links TRBV5-1 to TRBJ2-5; D is possibly TRBD1 (6 bases). Looked up from germline, CDR1 is SGHRS and CDR2 is YFSETQ. The V end was cut by 4 bases, the J end by 4 bases, with 14 bases between. This CDR3 comprises 14 residues. CDR3 sequence reads: CASSQGQSRETQYF. The CDR3 DNA is TGCGCCAGCAGCCAAGGACAGTCGAGAGAGACCCAGTACTTC.

Many counts were recorded for this clonotype. The gene calls are TRBV29-1 and TRBJ2-5; 9 bases map to TRBD2. The CDR3 has 14 amino acids. Germline CDR1 reads SQVTM; CDR2 reads ANQGSEA. Losses at the gene ends were 5 bases for V and 1 base for J; bases not matched to a gene: 5. The CDR3: CSVFPSGTQETQYF. Here the CDR3 DNA reads TGCAGCGTTTTCCCTAGCGGGACCCAAGAGACCCAGTACTTC.

The chain links TRBV12-3 or TRBV12-4 to TRBJ1-2; 9 bases fit TRBD1. This CDR3 has 14 residues. Unmatched junction bases numbered 4, after V lost 1 base and J lost 7 bases. CDR3 residues: CASSLVQGASGYTF. The DNA of the CDR3 is TGTGCCAGCAGTTTAGTACAGGGGGCTAGTGGCTACACCTTC.

Many counts were recorded for this clonotype. V is TRBV5-1 and J is TRBJ2-3; D may be TRBD1 or TRBD2 (6 bases each). Germline assignment: CDR1 SGHRS and CDR2 YFSETQ. The CDR3 totals 16 residues. The germline V and J ends were trimmed by 3 bases and 2 bases, with 16 bases remaining between them. This chain's CDR3 is CASSSGGRAYTDTQYF. The CDR3 DNA follows: TGCGCCAGCAGCTCCGGGGGCCGGGCTTACACAGATACGCAGTATTTT. The whole variable domain, filled in from reference TRBV5-1 and TRBJ2-3, reads KAGVTQTPRYLIKTRGQQVTLSCSPISGHRSVSWYQQTPGQGLQFLFEYFSETQRNKGNFPGRFSGRQFSNSRSEMNVSTLELGDSALYLCASSSGGRAYTDTQYFGPGTRLTVL.

The chain has TRBV12-3 or TRBV12-4 and TRBJ1-5; no clear D gene. V dropped 6 bases and J dropped 4 bases, with 13 bases sitting between them. The length of the CDR3 is 14 residues. The CDR3 sequence: CASRGGERNQPQHF. In nucleotides, the CDR3 is TGTGCCAGCAGAGGTGGGGAGCGGAATCAGCCCCAGCATTTT.

This clonotype was seen just once. The rearrangement uses TRBV14 and TRBJ2-1, with TRBD2 identical over 11 bases. Germline-derived CDR1 and CDR2 are SGHDN and FVKESK. V trimming: 4 bases; J trimming: 8 bases; junction bases outside the gene matches: 7. The CDR3 extends over 15 amino acids. In nucleotides, the CDR3 is TGTGCCAGCAGCCGCACTAGCGGGAGTCTCTATGAGCAGTTCTTC. Protein: CASSRTSGSLYEQFF. The complete variable domain, with remaining parts taken from reference TRBV14 and TRBJ2-1, reads EAGVTQFPSHSVIEKGQTVTLRCDPISGHDNLYWYRRVMGKEIKFLLHFVKESKQDESGMPNNRFLAERTGGTYSTLKVQPAELEDSGVYFCASSRTSGSLYEQFFGPGTRLTVL.

The J gene is TRBJ2-5, the V gene TRBV4-1; no definite D call. Germline V gives CDR1 MGHRA, CDR2 YSYEKL. The V end lost 2 bases, the J end lost 1 base, and 11 bases lay between the germline ends. The CDR3 covers 15 residues. The CDR3 region is CASSQLVFPQETQYF. As DNA, the CDR3 is TGCGCCAGCAGCCAACTCGTCTTTCCCCAAGAGACCCAGTACTTC.

This clonotype showed up just a few times. This chain uses TRBV5-4 with TRBJ2-2; 11 bases agree with TRBD2. The germline V gene has CDR1 SGHNT and CDR2 YYREEE (reference sequence). After removal of 0 bases from V and 6 bases from J, the junction contained 16 bases not matched to a gene. This CDR3 has 20 amino acids. The CDR3 sequence is CASSLEAVGVGTSGPGELFF. Written as DNA, the CDR3 is TGTGCCAGCAGCTTGGAGGCAGTCGGGGTTGGGACTAGCGGTCCCGGGGAGCTGTTTTTT.

This clonotype came up a few times. The chain is built from TRBV29-1 and TRBJ2-7; the D gene is possibly TRBD2 (7 bases). This CDR3 comprises 15 residues. Trimming stripped 7 bases from V and 2 bases from J, with 21 bases between. CDR1 is SQVTM, CDR2 ANQGSEA, per germline. For the CDR3, the DNA is TGCAGCGGTTGTGGGCCTAGCGGACAGCCCTACGAGCAGTACGTC. This gives the protein CSGCGPSGQPYEQYV.

V is TRBV29-1 and J is TRBJ2-5; D is unclear. The V end lost 6 bases, the J end lost 4 bases, and 21 bases lay between the germline ends. Germline assignment: CDR1 SQVTM and CDR2 ANQGSEA. The CDR3 loop spans 15 amino acids. CDR3 nucleotide sequence: TGCAGCGTCGCCCGACGATTCGGATTGGGAGAGACCCAGTACTTC. Amino acids: CSVARRFGLGETQYF.

In its sample, this clonotype was seen a few times. This chain uses TRBV20-1 with TRBJ2-7; 9 bases align to TRBD2. Germline lookup yields CDR1 DFQATT and CDR2 SNEGSKA (reference sequence). The ends lost 6 bases at V and 6 bases at J; junction bases unmatched: 15. The CDR3 covers 15 residues. CDR3 DNA: TGCAGTGCCCGTAACGGGGCTAGCGGGAACCCCGAGCAGTACTTC. This codes for CSARNGASGNPEQYF.

Only a few counts were recorded for this clonotype. The chain uses TRBV4-1 and TRBJ1-1; D is unresolved. CDR1 and CDR2 (germline): MGHRA, YSYEKL. V lost 2 bases and J lost 0, with 7 bases in between. This CDR3 is 14 amino acids long. In DNA form, the CDR3 reads TGCGCCAGCAGCCAACACGGGATGAACACTGAAGCTTTCTTT. Its translation is CASSQHGMNTEAFF.

The chain uses TRBV10-3 and TRBJ2-1; TRBD2 matches at 12 bases. The CDR3 length is 15 residues. Germline values: CDR1 ENHRY, CDR2 SYGVKD. With 5 bases clipped from V and 3 bases from J, the junction kept 2 bases outside the gene matches. The CDR3 nucleotides are TGTGCCATCAGTCGACTAGCGGGGGACTACAATGAGCAGTTCTTC. This sequence encodes CAISRLAGDYNEQFF.

This chain uses TRBV29-1 with TRBJ2-7; a weak D match, TRBD1 (6 bases). Trimming removed 4 bases from V and 0 bases from J, with 10 bases in between. The germline V gene encodes CDR1 SQVTM and CDR2 ANQGSEA. The CDR3 loop spans 13 amino acids. The CDR3 here is CSVGAGVSYEQYF. As DNA, the CDR3 is TGCAGCGTTGGGGCAGGGGTCTCCTACGAGCAGTACTTC.

The chain carries TRBV7-6 and TRBJ2-1; 12 bases map to TRBD1. This CDR3 has 16 residues. The V and J ends lost 5 bases and 3 bases, in that order; junction bases with no gene match: 5. Germline loops: CDR1 SGHVS, CDR2 FNYEAQ. CDR3 bases: TGTGCCAGCAGCGCCGGGACAGGGGGCCTCTACAATGAGCAGTTCTTC. Translated, it gives CASSAGTGGLYNEQFF.

This clonotype showed up many times. V usage is TRBV21-1 and J usage is TRBJ2-3; TRBD1, as called in the table, went unchecked against the DNA. TRBV21-1 is classified as a pseudogene. The CDR3 loop spans 16 amino acids. The CDR3 DNA sequence: TGTGCCAGCCGTCCCAGGGAAGCCGCTAGCACAGATACGCAGTATTTT. Residues: CASRPREAASTDTQYF.